The T cell receptor beta chain under discussion was sequenced for a study of Graves' ophthalmopathy and Graves' hyperthyroidism. Study-wide results and caveats: Discriminating ophthalmopathy from stable hyperthyroidism, a 13-signature model attained a sensitivity of approximately 85% and a specificity of just under 84%.

Amplification from RNA transcripts yielded the TCR beta CDR3 regions. First-round RT-PCR with HTBI primers preceded a second-round multiplex PCR. TCRdb independently ran MiXCR on the multiplex PCR reads; one entry per CDR3 protein. The table lists roughly 480,000 distinct CDR3 sequences, around an eighth of them singletons, with over 7.5% in the top ten. This CDR3 has 16 amino acids. The germline V gene encodes CDR1 SGHAT and CDR2 FQNNGV. The junction had 8 bases not matched to a gene; V was cut back by 5 bases and J by 4 bases. With regard to this clonotype: The antigen is unknown.

It was on clinical symptoms, serum thyroxine, TRAb, thyroid ultrasound and orbital computed tomography that diagnosis relied. Sequenced material: blood. The sequence was obtained from a woman younger than 45 with Graves' ophthalmopathy. The V and J genes are TRBV11-2 and TRBJ2-7, with 13 bases aligning to TRBD2. As DNA, the CDR3 is TGTGCCAGCAGCCCAAGGGGACTAGCGGGGAAATACGAGCAGTACTTC. Translated: CASSPRGLAGKYEQYF.